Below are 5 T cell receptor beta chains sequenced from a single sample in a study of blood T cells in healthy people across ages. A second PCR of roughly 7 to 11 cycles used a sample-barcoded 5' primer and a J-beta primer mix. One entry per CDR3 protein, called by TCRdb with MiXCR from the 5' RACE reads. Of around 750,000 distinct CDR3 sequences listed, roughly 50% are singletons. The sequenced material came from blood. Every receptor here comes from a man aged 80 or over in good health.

Written as DNA, the CDR3 is TGTGCCAGCAGTACTCCGGGACAGGCGGCAGGCTACACCTTC. This gives the protein CASSTPGQAAGYTF. This chain connects TRBV3-1 to TRBJ1-2; 8 bases are a match to TRBD1. Trimming removed 6 bases from V and 8 bases from J; junction bases left unmatched: 11. CDR3 length equals 14 residues. CDR1 is LGHDT, CDR2 YNNKEL, per germline (reference sequence).

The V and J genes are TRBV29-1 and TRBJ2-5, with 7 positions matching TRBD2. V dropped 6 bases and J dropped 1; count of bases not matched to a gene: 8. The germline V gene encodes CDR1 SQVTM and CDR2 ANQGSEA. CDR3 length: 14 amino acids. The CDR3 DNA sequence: TGCAGCGTGGGAGGGGCACTCATCCAAGAGACCCAGTACTTC. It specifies CSVGGALIQETQYF.

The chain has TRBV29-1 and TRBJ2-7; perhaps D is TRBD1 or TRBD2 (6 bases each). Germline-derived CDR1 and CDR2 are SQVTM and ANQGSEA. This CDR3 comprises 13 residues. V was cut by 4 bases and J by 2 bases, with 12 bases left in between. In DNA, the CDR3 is TGCAGCGTTGTCGGGGGCACAGCCTACGAGCAGTACTTC. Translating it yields CSVVGGTAYEQYF.

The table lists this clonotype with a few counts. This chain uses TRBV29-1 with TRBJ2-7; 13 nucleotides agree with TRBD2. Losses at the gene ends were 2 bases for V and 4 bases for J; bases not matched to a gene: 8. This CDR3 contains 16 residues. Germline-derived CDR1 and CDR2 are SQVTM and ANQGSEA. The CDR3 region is CSVETLTSGRVYEQYF. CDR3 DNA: TGCAGCGTTGAAACCCTAACTAGCGGGAGGGTTTACGAGCAGTACTTC.

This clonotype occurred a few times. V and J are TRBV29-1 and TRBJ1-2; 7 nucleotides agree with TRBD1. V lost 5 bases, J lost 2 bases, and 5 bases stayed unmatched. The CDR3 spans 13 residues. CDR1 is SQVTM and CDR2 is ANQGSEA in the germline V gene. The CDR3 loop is CSVWGGQNYGYTF. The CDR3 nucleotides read TGCAGCGTTTGGGGGGGACAGAACTATGGCTACACCTTC.